This entry describes one T cell receptor beta chain. This record comes from a study of blood T cell repertoires in COVID-19. There are 15 residues in the CDR3. V shed 0 bases and J shed 4 bases, with 10 bases lying between them. Per germline, CDR1 LNHNV and CDR2 YYDKDF (reference sequence). The authors' processing: Nucleated cell counts were estimated from reference gene primer amplification. Method: immunoSEQ multiplex PCR; TCRdb's copy keeps in-frame clones and lacks some. V, J and clone size are those of that table, while D and trimming were read from the DNA. This table holds 350,000 to 450,000 clones, roughly 89% found once.

Input material: PBMCs or T cells enriched from blood (not recorded which). This rearrangement joins TRBV15 to TRBJ1-5; D call uncertain. The receptor was derived from a woman in her 30s who had recovered from COVID-19. The CDR3 loop is CATSRDPAGNQPQHF. The DNA for the CDR3 is TGTGCCACCAGCAGAGATCCCGCCGGGAATCAGCCCCAGCATTTT.